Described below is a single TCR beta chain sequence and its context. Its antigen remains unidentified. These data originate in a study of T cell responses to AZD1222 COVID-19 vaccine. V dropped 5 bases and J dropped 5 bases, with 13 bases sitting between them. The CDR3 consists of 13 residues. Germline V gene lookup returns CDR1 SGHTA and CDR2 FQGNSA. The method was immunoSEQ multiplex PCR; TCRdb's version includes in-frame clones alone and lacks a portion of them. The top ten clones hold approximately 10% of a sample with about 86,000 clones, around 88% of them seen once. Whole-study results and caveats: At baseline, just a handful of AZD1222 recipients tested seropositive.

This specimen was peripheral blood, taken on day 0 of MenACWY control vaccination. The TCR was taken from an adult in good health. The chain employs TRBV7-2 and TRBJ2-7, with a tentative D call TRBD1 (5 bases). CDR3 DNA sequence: TGTGCCAGCAGCCCACGGTTAGGGGACGAGCAGTACTTC. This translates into CASSPRLGDEQYF.